What follows are 24 T cell receptor beta chains derived from one specimen sequenced in a study of blood T cell repertoires in COVID-19. The protocol was immunoSEQ multiplex PCR, while the TCRdb copy is restricted to in-frame clones and leaves out a portion. The table lists approximately 350,000 clones, approximately 90% of them singletons. The sample taken for sequencing was peripheral blood. These receptors were taken from a woman younger than 30 who had recovered from COVID-19.

The chain combines TRBV6-5 with TRBJ1-6; D remains unclear. Germline values: CDR1 MNHEY, CDR2 SVGAGI. V dropped 0 bases and J dropped 10 bases, with 10 bases sitting between them. The CDR3 length is 14 residues. The DNA of the CDR3 is TGTGCCAGCAGTTACTCTGTTTGGGAGTCACCCCTCCACTTT. It specifies CASSYSVWESPLHF.

This clone was recorded only once. Sequence at one end of the junction differs from germline and may be a read error. This chain links TRBV6-2 or TRBV6-3 with TRBJ1-5, with 11 positions matching TRBD1. There are 11 residues in the CDR3. CDR1 and CDR2 (germline): MNHEY, SVGEGT. In nucleotides, the CDR3 is TGTGCCAGCAGTTACCCCGGACAGGGGGCGTTT. The encoded protein is CASSYPGQGAF.

The rearrangement links TRBV18 to TRBJ1-2, with D hard to call. In germline, CDR1 is KGHSH, CDR2 LQKENI. CDR3 length: 14 residues. V shed 3 bases and J shed 6 bases, with 14 bases lying between them. As DNA, the CDR3 is TGTGCCAGCTCACCCAAGATCGGGGTTGATGGCTACACCTTC. Translation: CASSPKIGVDGYTF.

V gene TRBV2 combines with J gene TRBJ1-5, with TRBD1 matching over 9 bases. CDR1 SNHLY and CDR2 FYNNEI come from the germline V gene. This CDR3 has 19 amino acids. V shed 6 bases and J 1 base; nucleotides not matched to a gene: 16. CDR3 nucleotide sequence: TGTGCCAGCAGAGACCGGGACAGGGTAATTGCGGGCAGCAATCAGCCCCAGCATTTT. Translating gives CASRDRDRVIAGSNQPQHF.

The chain combines TRBV9 with TRBJ2-2; possibly TRBD2 for D (6 bases). Per the germline V gene, CDR1 is SGDLS and CDR2 is YYNGEE. CDR3 length equals 15 residues. V was clipped by 0 bases and J by 5 bases, with 11 bases between them. The CDR3 nucleotides read TGTGCCAGCAGCGTAGTCGTGGGGGGAACCGGGGAGCTGTTTTTT. This translates into CASSVVVGGTGELFF.

The chain uses TRBV19 and TRBJ1-5; D is possibly TRBD1 (5 bases). The V end was cut by 5 bases, the J end by 0 bases, with 17 bases between. Per the germline V gene, CDR1 is LNHDA and CDR2 is SQIVND (reference sequence). The CDR3 runs to 17 residues. This CDR3 reads CASSAPSGIDSNQPQHF. Written as DNA, the CDR3 is TGTGCCAGTAGTGCCCCCTCAGGGATAGATAGCAATCAGCCCCAGCATTTT.

CDR3 nucleotide sequence: TGTGCCAGCAGCTCAACGCGGACAGGCGGTAGTTCACCCCTCCACTTT. It translates to CASSSTRTGGSSPLHF. The chain couples TRBV7-9 to TRBJ1-6; 7 positions agree with TRBD1. Germline values: CDR1 SEHNR, CDR2 FQNEAQ (reference sequence). The CDR3 covers 16 residues. Trimming took 4 bases from V and 9 from J; bases not matched to a gene: 12.

V and J are TRBV9 and TRBJ2-1, with 10 positions matching TRBD2. V was clipped by 0 bases and J by 2 bases; unmatched bases: 2. Germline assignment: CDR1 SGDLS and CDR2 YYNGEE. There are 16 residues in the CDR3. The CDR3 is CASSVGAGGTYNEQFF. The CDR3 DNA reads TGTGCCAGCAGCGTAGGAGCGGGGGGGACCTACAATGAGCAGTTCTTC.

The chain couples TRBV6-2 or TRBV6-3 to TRBJ2-5; 12 bases align to TRBD2. This CDR3 region has 17 residues. V was clipped by 0 bases and J by 3 bases; unmatched bases: 5. Germline lookup yields CDR1 MNHEY and CDR2 SVGEGT. The CDR3 region is CASSYSRLAGVKETQYF. The DNA for the CDR3 is TGTGCCAGCAGTTACTCGAGACTAGCGGGAGTTAAAGAGACCCAGTACTTC.

This clone showed up just once. The chain has TRBV5-1 and TRBJ1-1; TRBD1 agrees at 11 bases. V was pared by 3 bases and J by 4 bases, with 11 bases of the junction left unmatched. This CDR3 comprises 17 residues. Germline-derived CDR1 and CDR2 are SGHRS and YFSETQ. CDR3 amino acids: CASSSGQGALGSTEAFF. The CDR3 DNA follows: TGCGCCAGCAGCTCTGGACAGGGGGCGTTGGGGAGCACTGAAGCTTTCTTT.

The chain links TRBV18 to TRBJ2-7, with TRBD1 matching over 9 bases. There are 13 residues in the CDR3. V gave up 6 bases and J gave up 5 bases; unmatched junction bases: 5. The germline CDR1 and CDR2 sequences are KGHSH and LQKENI. The CDR3: CASSQGQGNEQYV. The CDR3 region has the DNA TGTGCCAGCTCCCAAGGACAGGGGAACGAGCAGTACGTC.

CDR3 region: CAISDPDKTAGRAGELFF. The CDR3 region has the DNA TGTGCCATCAGTGACCCAGACAAAACAGCGGGTAGGGCCGGGGAGCTGTTTTTT. V is TRBV10-3 and J is TRBJ2-2, with a possible D match to TRBD2 (6 bases). With 3 bases removed from V and 6 bases from J, the gap between germline ends came to 23 bases. This CDR3 is 18 amino acids long. CDR1 and CDR2 (germline): ENHRY, SYGVKD.

This chain joins TRBV7-9 and TRBJ2-3, with 10 bases lining up with TRBD2. Looked up from germline, CDR1 is SEHNR and CDR2 is FQNEAQ (reference sequence). Trimming removed 5 bases from V and 1 base from J; junction bases left unmatched: 3. The CDR3 covers 15 residues. In nucleotides, the CDR3 is TGTGCCAGCAGCCCTCTAGCGGGGGGCACAGATACGCAGTATTTT. Translated: CASSPLAGGTDTQYF.

This chain uses TRBV5-5 with TRBJ2-3, with 7 bases fitting TRBD1. Germline loops: CDR1 SGHKS, CDR2 YYEKEE (reference sequence). This CDR3 has 14 amino acids. With 2 bases clipped from V and 6 bases from J, the junction kept 6 bases outside the gene matches. The chain's CDR3 is CASSLQGKGDTQYF. For the CDR3, the DNA is TGTGCCAGCAGCTTACAGGGGAAGGGGGATACGCAGTATTTT.

This chain joins TRBV7-2 and TRBJ1-2; 10 bases fit TRBD1. The CDR3 runs 14 residues. CDR1 and CDR2 (germline): SGHTA, FQGNSA. After removal of 0 bases from V and 8 bases from J, the junction contained 3 bases not matched to a gene. CDR3 region: CASSLAQTGGGYTF. CDR3 DNA: TGTGCCAGCAGCTTAGCGCAGACAGGGGGCGGCTACACCTTC.

The chain joins TRBV14 to TRBJ2-7; weak D call: TRBD1 (5 bases). The germline V gene has CDR1 SGHDN and CDR2 FVKESK. This CDR3 region has 14 residues. V lost 5 bases, J lost 2 bases, and 13 bases lay in between. The CDR3 coding sequence is TGTGCCAGCAGCAACAGGAAACTAACCTACGAGCAGTACGTC. It yields the protein CASSNRKLTYEQYV.

DNA for the CDR3: TGCGCCAGCAGCTTGGCCGTGGGCGCTATGAACACTGAAGCTTTCTTT. Encoded protein: CASSLAVGAMNTEAFF. V usage is TRBV5-1 and J usage is TRBJ1-1; D remains ambiguous. Germline lookup yields CDR1 SGHRS and CDR2 YFSETQ. There are 16 residues in the CDR3. Deletions cut 0 bases from V and 0 bases from J, with 12 bases between.

V gene TRBV7-9 combines with J gene TRBJ1-4; maybe TRBD1 (6 bases). The CDR3 is 15 amino acids. CDR1 and CDR2 (germline): SEHNR, FQNEAQ (reference sequence). V lost 2 bases and J 1 base, leaving 8 bases between the germline ends. The CDR3: CASSLTTGTNEKLFF. The CDR3 DNA reads as TGTGCCAGCAGCTTAACGACAGGAACTAATGAAAAACTGTTTTTT.

This clone was found once. The V gene is TRBV12-3 or TRBV12-4, the J gene TRBJ2-1; a weak D match, TRBD2 (5 bases). Trimming took off 4 bases at V and 7 bases at J, with 11 bases between the two ends. The CDR3 sequence is 13 residues long. Written as DNA, the CDR3 is TGTGCCAGCAGTTCGGGCGGGTGGAATGAGCAGTTCTTC. Translated, it gives CASSSGGWNEQFF.

This chain joins TRBV25-1 and TRBJ2-7; 7 bases map to TRBD1. Looked up from germline, CDR1 is MGHDK and CDR2 is SYGVNS. Germline trimming cut 9 bases from V and 0 bases from J; bases unmatched to any gene: 2. The CDR3 covers 12 residues. DNA of the CDR3: TGTGCCAGTAGGGGGCTCTCCTACGAGCAGTACGTC. Amino acid sequence: CASRGLSYEQYV.

This chain joins TRBV7-8 and TRBJ2-7; 16 nucleotides align to TRBD2. Per germline, CDR1 SGHVS and CDR2 FQNEAQ. V lost 5 bases, J lost 3 bases, and 7 bases stayed unmatched. This CDR3 is built from 17 residues. The CDR3 bases are TGTGCCAGCAGCCTCGGGACTAGCGGGAGGGTTGGCTACGAGCAGTACGTC. This codes for CASSLGTSGRVGYEQYV.

This clone came up a few times. The genes are TRBV25-1 and TRBJ1-2; 7 nucleotides match TRBD1. V gave up 4 bases and J gave up 4 bases; unmatched junction bases: 6. From germline, CDR1 is MGHDK and CDR2 SYGVNS. CDR3 size: 14 residues. CDR3 DNA: TGTGCCAGCAGTGGGCGAGACAGGGCCTATGGCTACACCTTC. This gives the protein CASSGRDRAYGYTF.

Written as DNA, the CDR3 is TGTGCCAGCAGTCACCCCCCCGGAGTTTACGATACGCAGTATTTT. Translated: CASSHPPGVYDTQYF. V gene TRBV11-2 combines with J gene TRBJ2-3, with D unresolved. Germline CDR1 reads SGHAT; CDR2 reads FQNNGV. CDR3 length equals 15 residues. Trimming took off 6 bases at V and 6 bases at J, with 19 bases between the two ends.

V usage is TRBV25-1 and J usage is TRBJ2-6; D is perhaps TRBD1 (6 bases). There are 17 residues in the CDR3. The germline V gene has CDR1 MGHDK and CDR2 SYGVNS. Trimming took off 0 bases at V and 0 bases at J, with 9 bases between the two ends. The CDR3 sequence: CASSEYRTASGANVLTF. Written as DNA, the CDR3 is TGTGCCAGCAGTGAATACCGGACAGCCTCTGGGGCCAACGTCCTGACTTTC.